These 6 T cell receptor beta chains were all obtained from the same sample, sequenced in a study of shared clonotypes between healthy human individuals. Sequencing used immunoSEQ multiplex PCR; TCRdb keeps in-frame clones, though not all of them. The table records over a million clones, roughly 96% of them present only once. Sequencing input: naive CD4+ T cells sorted from blood. The subset was: CD45RA+ positively selected. The receptors derive from a man aged 25-45 years in good health.

The rearrangement uses TRBV6-1 and TRBJ2-1; 10 bases align to TRBD2. With V trimmed by 4 bases and J by 4 bases, 7 bases remained unmatched. This CDR3 contains 16 residues. The germline V gene has CDR1 MNHNS and CDR2 SASEGT. The CDR3 nucleotides are TGTGCCAGCAGTGCCCAGGGACTAGCGCGATACAATGAGCAGTTCTTC. It specifies CASSAQGLARYNEQFF.

Details on this clone: Other nucleotide sequences from this sample produce the same CDR3. This sequence joins TRBV9 and TRBJ2-7, with 7 bases fitting TRBD2. CDR1 is SGDLS and CDR2 is YYNGEE in the germline V gene. The V and J ends lost 0 bases and 4 bases, in that order; junction bases with no gene match: 7. The CDR3 totals 15 residues. CDR3 DNA: TGTGCCAGCAGCGTAGACGGGGGAGGGAGATACGAGCAGTACTTC. Translation: CASSVDGGGRYEQYF.

The J gene is TRBJ1-5, the V gene TRBV5-1; D ambiguous. Germline assignment: CDR1 SGHRS and CDR2 YFSETQ. V was cut by 4 bases and J by 8 bases, with 10 bases left in between. The CDR3 has 12 residues. The CDR3, as DNA: TGCGCCAGCAGCCCCGTCCGTAAGCCCCAGCATTTT. Translating gives CASSPVRKPQHF.

The chain recombines TRBV28 with TRBJ1-2; 7 positions agree with TRBD1. Trimming cost V 6 bases and J 4 bases; bases outside gene matches: 5. This CDR3 spans 13 amino acids. Germline lookup yields CDR1 MDHEN and CDR2 SYDVKM. The CDR3 sequence is CASSRGDTYGYTF. CDR3 nucleotide sequence: TGTGCCAGCAGCAGGGGGGACACCTATGGCTACACCTTC.

CDR3 residues: CASSISRVGETQYF. The CDR3 DNA reads TGTGCCAGTAGTATCAGCCGGGTGGGGGAGACCCAGTACTTC. The chain is built from TRBV19 and TRBJ2-5; no reliable D call. The CDR3 has 14 residues. V was clipped by 3 bases and J by 5 bases, with 13 bases between them. Germline lookup yields CDR1 LNHDA and CDR2 SQIVND (reference sequence).

The chain employs TRBV7-2 and TRBJ2-3; D gene unclear. Germline V CDR1 and CDR2: SGHTA, FQGNSA. Trimming removed 5 bases at V and 3 bases at J, with 3 bases between. The CDR3 covers 11 residues. CDR3 coding DNA: TGTGCCAGCAGCATTACAGATACGCAGTATTTT. Translating gives CASSITDTQYF.